One and the same sample provided the 25 T cell receptor beta chains below, sequenced in a study of stem cell transplantation in POMP-related autoinflammatory disease. The data were produced by immunoSEQ multiplex PCR, yet TCRdb's version contains in-frame clones alone and is incomplete. Of more than 20,000 clones detected, 80% to 85% appear once; the ten largest clones hold approximately 2.4%. The starting material was CD4+ T cells from PBMCs, obtained before stem cell transplantation. The receptors were gathered from a human donor with POMP-related autoinflammation and immune dysregulation (PRAID).

The V and J genes are TRBV7-3 and TRBJ1-2; D ambiguous. Germline CDR1 is SGHTA and CDR2 is FQGTGA. Trimming pared 1 base from V and 4 bases from J, leaving 16 bases between. This CDR3 is built from 16 residues. Here the CDR3 reads CASSLKPGVDFYGYTF. The CDR3 DNA follows: TGTGCCAGCAGCTTAAAGCCGGGTGTTGATTTCTATGGCTACACCTTC.

The gene calls are TRBV19 and TRBJ1-4; 10 nucleotides line up with TRBD1. The CDR3 contains 17 residues. Losses at the gene ends were 5 bases for V and 8 bases for J; bases not matched to a gene: 14. Germline V gene lookup returns CDR1 LNHDA and CDR2 SQIVND (reference sequence). Here the CDR3 DNA reads TGTGCCAGTAGTCGGAAGACAGGACAGGGGGAGAGGGAAAAACTGTTTTTT. Its protein product is CASSRKTGQGEREKLFF. Combining the CDR3 with reference TRBV19 and TRBJ1-4 gives the whole variable domain DGGITQSPKYLFRKEGQNVTLSCEQNLNHDAMYWYRQDPGQGLRLIYYSQIVNDFQKGDIAEGYSVSREKKESFPLTVTSAQKNPTAFYLCASSRKTGQGEREKLFFGSGTQLSVL.

The chain recombines TRBV9 with TRBJ2-2, with a possible D match to TRBD1 (6 bases). CDR1 is SGDLS and CDR2 is YYNGEE in the germline V gene. Trimming cost V 8 bases and J 3 bases, with 11 bases left between them. The CDR3 has 13 residues. The CDR3 DNA follows: TGTGCCAGTGGGCACAGGGACACCGGGGAGCTGTTTTTT. This codes for CASGHRDTGELFF.

About this clone itself: Other DNA sequences in this sample translate to the same CDR3. The chain links TRBV7-8 to TRBJ1-1; the D is unclear. V was cut by 0 bases and J by 4 bases, with 15 bases left in between. In germline, CDR1 is SGHVS, CDR2 FQNEAQ. This CDR3 is built from 16 residues. DNA of the CDR3: TGTGCCAGCAGCTTAGCGGAACCAAGGAAGGGCACTGAAGCTTTCTTT. Translating gives CASSLAEPRKGTEAFF.

The CDR3 bases are TGTGCCAGCAGCCAAGATGTGGTCGGATCAGATACGCAGTATTTT. It translates to CASSQDVVGSDTQYF. V and J are TRBV4-2 and TRBJ2-3; D is unresolved. This CDR3 contains 15 residues. Trimming took 0 bases from V and 4 from J, leaving 11 bases between them. Germline CDR1 reads LGHNA; CDR2 reads YNFKEQ.

The chain has TRBV7-4 and TRBJ2-5; 8 nucleotides agree with TRBD2. V gave up 5 bases and J gave up 4 bases; unmatched junction bases: 27. The germline CDR1 and CDR2 sequences are SGHVT and SQSDAQ. The CDR3 is 21 residues long. The CDR3 sequence: CASSPRLRLPDSGTTTETQYF. The CDR3 DNA reads as TGTGCCAGCAGCCCAAGGCTCCGGCTCCCGGATAGCGGGACGACGACAGAGACCCAGTACTTC. Based on the CDR3 plus reference TRBV7-4 and TRBJ2-5, the full variable domain is GAGVSQSPRYKVAKRGRDVALRCDSISGHVTLYWYRQTLGQGSEVLTYSQSDAQRDKSGRPSGRFSAERPERSVSTLKIQRTEQGDSAVYLCASSPRLRLPDSGTTTETQYFGPGTRLLVL.

The chain carries TRBV19 and TRBJ2-1; the match to TRBD1 covers 10 bases. The trim removed 5 bases at V and 9 bases at J, leaving 4 bases unmatched. The CDR3 loop spans 13 amino acids. The germline gives CDR1 LNHDA, CDR2 SQIVND (reference sequence). The CDR3 spells CASSVGQGIEQFF. The CDR3 DNA sequence: TGTGCCAGTAGTGTGGGACAGGGGATTGAGCAGTTCTTC.

V gene TRBV7-8 combines with J gene TRBJ1-4; D remains unclear. This CDR3 has 15 amino acids. V shed 3 bases and J shed 0 bases, with 8 bases lying between them. Per the germline V gene, CDR1 is SGHVS and CDR2 is FQNEAQ. CDR3 nucleotide sequence: TGTGCCAGCAGCTTCTTATTGGCAACTAATGAAAAACTGTTTTTT. Its translation: CASSFLLATNEKLFF. Based on the CDR3 plus reference TRBV7-8 and TRBJ1-4, the full variable domain is GAGVSQSPRYKVAKRGQDVALRCDPISGHVSLFWYQQALGQGPEFLTYFQNEAQLDKSGLPSDRFFAERPEGSVSTLKIQRTQQEDSAVYLCASSFLLATNEKLFFGSGTQLSVL.

This chain links TRBV10-3 with TRBJ2-1; no clear D. Germline V gives CDR1 ENHRY, CDR2 SYGVKD. The V gene lost 9 bases and the J gene lost 8 bases, with 11 bases spanning the gap. This CDR3 spans 11 amino acids. The CDR3 is CAISKSDEQFF. CDR3 sequence (DNA): TGTGCCATATCAAAATCGGATGAGCAGTTCTTC.

This chain joins TRBV11-2 and TRBJ2-7; 11 bases map to TRBD2. The ends lost 0 bases at V and 0 bases at J; junction bases unmatched: 10. The CDR3 runs to 19 residues. Per germline, CDR1 SGHAT and CDR2 FQNNGV. The CDR3 sequence is CASSLDRGLAEPPSYEQYF. Written as DNA, the CDR3 is TGTGCCAGCAGCTTAGATAGGGGACTAGCGGAGCCCCCCTCCTACGAGCAGTACTTC.

The chain recombines TRBV6-1 with TRBJ1-4; 8 bases line up with TRBD1. CDR3 size: 12 residues. The V and J ends lost 10 bases and 7 bases, in that order; junction bases with no gene match: 5. Germline CDR1 MNHNS, CDR2 SASEGT. The CDR3 region is CATQDRVEKLFF. CDR3 coding DNA: TGTGCCACGCAGGACAGGGTTGAAAAACTGTTTTTT.

This clone was recorded a few times. J is TRBJ1-6 and V is TRBV7-3; D call uncertain. This CDR3 comprises 14 residues. V shed 5 bases and J shed 7 bases, with 12 bases lying between them. Germline-derived CDR1 and CDR2 are SGHTA and FQGTGA. This chain's CDR3 is CASSAAGLNSPLHF. The CDR3 region has the DNA TGTGCCAGCAGCGCGGCCGGGCTAAATTCACCCCTCCACTTT.

The V and J genes are TRBV6-5 and TRBJ1-1; the D gene is possibly TRBD1 (5 bases). Germline V gene lookup returns CDR1 MNHEY and CDR2 SVGAGI. The CDR3 spans 14 residues. The germline V and J ends were trimmed by 3 bases and 0 bases, with 8 bases remaining between them. The DNA of the CDR3 is TGTGCCAGCAGTTATGAGGGGTTGAACACTGAAGCTTTCTTT. This sequence encodes CASSYEGLNTEAFF.

The sample holds one count of this clone. The chain couples TRBV30 to TRBJ1-5; the D gene is possibly TRBD1 (6 bases). V was trimmed by 3 bases and J by 1 base, leaving 13 bases between them. Germline V gives CDR1 GTSNPN, CDR2 SVGIG (reference sequence). The CDR3 contains 15 residues. The CDR3 DNA reads TGTGCCTGGAGCCAGGGGTCCACGAGCAATCAGCCCCAGCATTTT. Translation gives CAWSQGSTSNQPQHF.

The rearrangement uses TRBV9 and TRBJ2-1; 11 positions match TRBD2. CDR1 is SGDLS, CDR2 YYNGEE, per germline. The CDR3 spans 14 residues. V shed 0 bases, J shed 7 bases, and the junction held 0 bases outside the gene matches. Here the CDR3 DNA reads TGTGCCAGCAGCGTAGCTAGCGGGGGGAATGAGCAGTTCTTC. Translation gives CASSVASGGNEQFF.

The rearrangement joins TRBV10-2 to TRBJ1-1; tentatively, D is TRBD1 (5 bases). CDR1 and CDR2 from the germline V gene are WSHSY and SAAADI. Trimming shortened V by 3 bases and J by 5 bases, and 22 bases separated the two germline ends. The CDR3 sequence is 17 residues long. CDR3 coding DNA: TGCGCCAGCAGTGATTCCGGGGCCGGGGGGTTAGGAACTGAAGCTTTCTTT. The encoded protein is CASSDSGAGGLGTEAFF.

The chain joins TRBV6-6 to TRBJ1-1, with D unclear. Trimming shortened V by 2 bases and J by 8 bases, and 18 bases separated the two germline ends. The CDR3 is 15 residues long. Per the germline V gene, CDR1 is MNHNY and CDR2 is SVGAGI (reference sequence). CDR3 nucleotides: TGTGCCAGCAGTTACGATCGCCGGACGGGCTCCGAAGCTTTCTTT. Protein: CASSYDRRTGSEAFF.

The chain recombines TRBV19 with TRBJ2-5, with D perhaps TRBD2 (6 bases). V dropped 6 bases and J dropped 3 bases, with 17 bases sitting between them. Germline loops: CDR1 LNHDA, CDR2 SQIVND (reference sequence). This CDR3 is 15 amino acids long. The CDR3 DNA sequence: TGTGCCAGTAGGCTCCACGGGACTCTAGAAGAGACCCAGTACTTC. Encoded protein: CASRLHGTLEETQYF.

Here the CDR3 DNA reads TGTGCCAGCAGCCAAGGGAGCGGGGAGCTGTTTTTT. The encoded protein is CASSQGSGELFF. The rearrangement links TRBV14 to TRBJ2-2; no clear D. Per germline, CDR1 SGHDN and CDR2 FVKESK. Trimming took off 1 base at V and 7 bases at J, with 4 bases between the two ends. The CDR3 is 12 amino acids.

CDR3 nucleotide sequence: TGTGCCAGCAGCTTGTTCTTAGCCAAAAACATTCAGTACTTC. Protein: CASSLFLAKNIQYF. This chain joins TRBV7-2 and TRBJ2-4; the D is unclear. From germline, CDR1 is SGHTA and CDR2 FQGNSA. The CDR3 is made up of 14 amino acids. V was shortened by 3 bases and J by 0 bases, with 6 bases between the two germline ends.

The V gene is TRBV29-1, the J gene TRBJ2-5; 7 bases map to TRBD2. With V trimmed by 5 bases and J by 5 bases, 14 bases remained unmatched. The CDR3 covers 15 residues. The germline V gene has CDR1 SQVTM and CDR2 ANQGSEA. CDR3 sequence (DNA): TGCAGCGTTTCAGCTAGCGGATCGGCCAGGGAGACCCAGTACTTC. This codes for CSVSASGSARETQYF.

The gene calls are TRBV19 and TRBJ2-1; TRBD2 matches 15 bases. The CDR3 covers 19 residues. V was clipped by 5 bases and J by 0 bases; unmatched bases: 8. Germline V gene lookup returns CDR1 LNHDA and CDR2 SQIVND (reference sequence). The chain's CDR3 is CASSFGLAGGPSSYNEQFF. The DNA for the CDR3 is TGTGCCAGTAGTTTCGGACTAGCGGGAGGGCCTTCCTCCTACAATGAGCAGTTCTTC.

The chain links TRBV4-1 to TRBJ2-6, with 7 bases lining up with TRBD2. J lost 2 bases, V lost 4 bases, and 2 bases had no gene match. CDR1 is MGHRA and CDR2 is YSYEKL in the germline V gene. The CDR3 length is 15 residues. Here the CDR3 DNA reads TGCGCCAGCAGCCTAGGGAGGGCTGGGGCCAACGTCCTGACTTTC. Encoded protein: CASSLGRAGANVLTF.

J is TRBJ1-5 and V is TRBV15, with 10 bases that match TRBD1. V dropped 9 bases and J dropped 6; count of bases not matched to a gene: 2. Germline lookup yields CDR1 LNHNV and CDR2 YYDKDF (reference sequence). The CDR3 is 12 residues long. The CDR3 DNA reads as TGTGCCACAAGACAGGGGGCTCAGCCCCAGCATTTT. Translated, it gives CATRQGAQPQHF.

The chain carries TRBV5-1 and TRBJ2-2; D is perhaps TRBD1 or TRBD2 (6 bases each). CDR3 size: 14 residues. Germline lookup yields CDR1 SGHRS and CDR2 YFSETQ. V lost 2 bases and J lost 5, with 10 bases in between. The CDR3 loop is CASSFGGQTGELFF. The CDR3, as DNA: TGCGCCAGCAGCTTCGGGGGCCAAACCGGGGAGCTGTTTTTT. Full variable domain (outside the CDR3, taken from reference TRBV5-1 and TRBJ2-2): KAGVTQTPRYLIKTRGQQVTLSCSPISGHRSVSWYQQTPGQGLQFLFEYFSETQRNKGNFPGRFSGRQFSNSRSEMNVSTLELGDSALYLCASSFGGQTGELFFGEGSRLTVL.